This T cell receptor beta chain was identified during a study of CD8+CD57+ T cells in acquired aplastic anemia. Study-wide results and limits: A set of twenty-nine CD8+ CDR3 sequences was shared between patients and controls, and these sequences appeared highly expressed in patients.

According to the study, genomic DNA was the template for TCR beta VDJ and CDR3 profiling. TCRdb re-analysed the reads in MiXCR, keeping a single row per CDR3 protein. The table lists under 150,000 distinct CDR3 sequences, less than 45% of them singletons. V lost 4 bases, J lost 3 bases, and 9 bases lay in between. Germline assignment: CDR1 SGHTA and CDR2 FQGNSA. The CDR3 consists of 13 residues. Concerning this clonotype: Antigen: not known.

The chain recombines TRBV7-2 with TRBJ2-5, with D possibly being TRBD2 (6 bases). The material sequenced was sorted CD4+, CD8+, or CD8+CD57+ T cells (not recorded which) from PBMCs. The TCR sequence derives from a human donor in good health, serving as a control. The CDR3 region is CASSWDWEETQYF. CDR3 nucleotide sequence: TGTGCCAGCAGCTGGGACTGGGAAGAGACCCAGTACTTC.